This TCR beta chain was found in a study of persistence of HIV-infected CD4 T cells. Study-level results: CMV- and Gag-responding cells had lower TCRbeta richness than CD3/CD28-responding cells. Proviral oligoclonality tracked with TCR oligoclonality within the same sorted cells. Antigen-responding cells were enriched for degenerate expanded CDR3beta sequences.

The libraries were made with immunoSEQ version 4 in survey mode. Sequencing used immunoSEQ multiplex PCR; TCRdb keeps in-frame clones, though not all of them. This table has about 45,000 clones, around 89% appearing once. To note about this clone: Its matching antigen is unknown.

Cells were stimulated nonspecifically with anti-CD3/anti-CD28 magnetic beads. Sorting of responding CD4+ T cells relied on upregulated CD40 ligand together with CD69. CD8-depleted PBMCs were stimulated 15 to 20 hours with anti-CD28/CD49d costimulation, CD40-blocking antibody and enfuvirtide. Sequences were derived from CD4+ T cells sorted from PBMCs after approximately 19-hour stimulation, sampled from a patient who received antiretroviral therapy. The clonotype comes from an adult woman with HIV who was CMV-seropositive.

In nucleotides, the CDR3 is TGTGCCAGCAGCTCCCTCCGGGACAGGAATACCGGGGAGCTGTTTTTT. Its translation is CASSSLRDRNTGELFF. The chain carries TRBV13 and TRBJ2-2; 8 bases agree with TRBD1. The germline V gene encodes CDR1 PRHDT and CDR2 FYEKMQ (reference sequence). The trim removed 4 bases at V and 5 bases at J, leaving 9 bases unmatched. The CDR3 is made up of 16 amino acids.